This TCR beta chain was captured by sequencing in a study of blood T cell repertoires in COVID-19. Original analysis: Reference gene primer amplification in the assay estimated nucleated cell counts. Assay: immunoSEQ multiplex PCR; the TCRdb copy retains only in-frame clones and omits some. That table furnishes V, J and clone size, whereas the DNA furnished D and trimming. Of 310,000 or so clones listed, more than 70% are singletons. Looked up from germline, CDR1 is SGHTA and CDR2 is FQGTGA. The CDR3 extends over 12 amino acids. Trimming cost V 8 bases and J 7 bases; bases outside gene matches: 3. The receptor comes from a woman in her twenties or thirties with COVID-19, enrolled during active disease. The sequencing sample was made of peripheral blood. The chain is built from TRBV7-3 and TRBJ2-2; 8 bases align to TRBD1. CDR3 nucleotides: TGTGCCAGCGGGACAGGTCTCGGGGAGCTGTTTTTT. This sequence encodes CASGTGLGELFF.